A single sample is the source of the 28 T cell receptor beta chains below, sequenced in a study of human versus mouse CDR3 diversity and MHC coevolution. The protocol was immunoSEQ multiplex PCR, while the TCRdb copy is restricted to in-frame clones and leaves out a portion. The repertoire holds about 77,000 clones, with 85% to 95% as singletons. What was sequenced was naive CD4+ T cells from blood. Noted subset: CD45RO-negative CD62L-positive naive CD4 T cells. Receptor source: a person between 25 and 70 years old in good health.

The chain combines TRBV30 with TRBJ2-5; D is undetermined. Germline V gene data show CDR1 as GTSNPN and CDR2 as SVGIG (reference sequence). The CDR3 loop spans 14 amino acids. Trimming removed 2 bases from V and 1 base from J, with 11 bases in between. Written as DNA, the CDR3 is TGTGCCTGGAGTACAACACGGAGCCAAGAGACCCAGTACTTC. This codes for CAWSTTRSQETQYF.

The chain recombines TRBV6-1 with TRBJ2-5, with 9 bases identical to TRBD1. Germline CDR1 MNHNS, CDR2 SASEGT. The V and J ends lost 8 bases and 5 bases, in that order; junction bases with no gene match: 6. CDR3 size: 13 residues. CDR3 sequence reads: CASQQGAWETQYF. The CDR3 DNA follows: TGTGCCAGCCAACAGGGGGCCTGGGAGACCCAGTACTTC.

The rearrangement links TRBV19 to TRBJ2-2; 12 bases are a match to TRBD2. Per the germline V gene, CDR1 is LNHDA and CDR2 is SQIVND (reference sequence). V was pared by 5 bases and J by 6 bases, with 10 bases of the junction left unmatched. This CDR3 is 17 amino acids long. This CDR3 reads CASSPPGRLAGAGELFF. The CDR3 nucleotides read TGTGCCAGTAGTCCTCCCGGCAGACTAGCGGGGGCCGGGGAGCTGTTTTTT.

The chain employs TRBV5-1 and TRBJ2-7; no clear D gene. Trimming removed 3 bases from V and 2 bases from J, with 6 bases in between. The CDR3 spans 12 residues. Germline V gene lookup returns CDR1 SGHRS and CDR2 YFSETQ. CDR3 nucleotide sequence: TGCGCCAGCAGCTCTCAGACCTACGAGCAGTACTTC. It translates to CASSSQTYEQYF.

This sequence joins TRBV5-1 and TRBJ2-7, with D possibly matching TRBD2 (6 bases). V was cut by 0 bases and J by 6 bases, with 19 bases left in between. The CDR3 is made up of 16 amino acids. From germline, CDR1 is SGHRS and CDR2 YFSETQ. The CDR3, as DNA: TGCGCCAGCAGCTTGGCAGGAGGGCCTTCGGTCCTCGAGCAGTACTTC. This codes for CASSLAGGPSVLEQYF.

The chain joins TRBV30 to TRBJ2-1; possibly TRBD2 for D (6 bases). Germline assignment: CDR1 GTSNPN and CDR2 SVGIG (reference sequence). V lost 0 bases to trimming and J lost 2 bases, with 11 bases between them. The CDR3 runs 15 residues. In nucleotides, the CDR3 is TGTGCCTGGAGTGTACTCGGGGGAGCCTACAATGAGCAGTTCTTC. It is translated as CAWSVLGGAYNEQFF.

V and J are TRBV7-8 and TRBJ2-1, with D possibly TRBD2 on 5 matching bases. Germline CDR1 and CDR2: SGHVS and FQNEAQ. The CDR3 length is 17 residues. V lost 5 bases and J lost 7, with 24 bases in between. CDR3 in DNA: TGTGCCAGCAGCCCCCTCGGGTTAGCGTCCCTGGGGAATGAGCAGTTCTTC. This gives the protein CASSPLGLASLGNEQFF.

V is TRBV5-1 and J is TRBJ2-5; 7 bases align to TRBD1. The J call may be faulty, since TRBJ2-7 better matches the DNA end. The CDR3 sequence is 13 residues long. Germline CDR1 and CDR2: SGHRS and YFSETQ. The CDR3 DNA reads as TGCGCCAGCAGCCTGGGACAGATCTACGAGCAGTACTTC. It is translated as CASSLGQIYEQYF.

CDR3 loop: CASSSLQGLALNNEQFF. CDR3 DNA: TGTGCCAGCAGTTCGCTACAGGGCCTTGCGCTTAACAATGAGCAGTTCTTC. The chain couples TRBV27 to TRBJ2-1; D is possibly TRBD1 (6 bases). V gave up 4 bases and J gave up 5 bases, with 21 bases separating them. Germline CDR1 and CDR2: MNHEY and SMNVEV (reference sequence). There are 17 residues in the CDR3.

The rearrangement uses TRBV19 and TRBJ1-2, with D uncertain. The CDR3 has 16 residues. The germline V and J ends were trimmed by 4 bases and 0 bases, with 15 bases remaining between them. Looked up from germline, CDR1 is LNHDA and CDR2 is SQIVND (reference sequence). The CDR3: CASSRGPRDANYGYTF. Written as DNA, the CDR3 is TGTGCCAGTAGTAGAGGGCCTCGAGACGCTAACTATGGCTACACCTTC.

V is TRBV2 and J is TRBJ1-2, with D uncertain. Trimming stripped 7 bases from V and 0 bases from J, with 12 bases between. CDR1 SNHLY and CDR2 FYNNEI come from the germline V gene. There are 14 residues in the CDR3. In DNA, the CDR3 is TGTGCCAGCAAGAGTAACTACCCTAACTATGGCTACACCTTC. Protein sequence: CASKSNYPNYGYTF.

Here the CDR3 reads CASHPTGARNNQPQHF. The CDR3 region has the DNA TGTGCCAGCCACCCGACAGGGGCGAGGAACAATCAGCCCCAGCATTTT. V and J are TRBV27 and TRBJ1-5, with 8 bases aligning to TRBD1. The CDR3 extends over 16 amino acids. V gave up 8 bases and J gave up 3 bases; unmatched junction bases: 12. Germline lookup yields CDR1 MNHEY and CDR2 SMNVEV (reference sequence).

CDR3 sequence: CASSLDSGGAGDTQYF. Written as DNA, the CDR3 is TGCGCCAGCAGCTTGGATAGCGGGGGGGCAGGAGATACGCAGTATTTT. V is TRBV5-1 and J is TRBJ2-3, with 11 bases lining up with TRBD2. The CDR3 has 16 residues. J lost 5 bases, V lost 0 bases, and 5 bases had no gene match. Germline CDR1 SGHRS, CDR2 YFSETQ.

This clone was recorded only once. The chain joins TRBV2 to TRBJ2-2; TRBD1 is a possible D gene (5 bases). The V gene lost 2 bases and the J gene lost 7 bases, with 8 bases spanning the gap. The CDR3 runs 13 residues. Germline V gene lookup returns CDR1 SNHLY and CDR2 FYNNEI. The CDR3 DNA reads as TGTGCCAGCAGTGAAAGGGGTGGCGGGGAGCTGTTTTTT. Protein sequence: CASSERGGGELFF.

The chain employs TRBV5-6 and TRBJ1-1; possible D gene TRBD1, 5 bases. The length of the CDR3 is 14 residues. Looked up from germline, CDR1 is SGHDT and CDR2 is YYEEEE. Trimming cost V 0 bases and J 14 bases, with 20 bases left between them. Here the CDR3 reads CASSLGTGEVEDFF. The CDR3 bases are TGTGCCAGCAGCTTGGGTACGGGGGAAGTTGAAGACTTCTTT.

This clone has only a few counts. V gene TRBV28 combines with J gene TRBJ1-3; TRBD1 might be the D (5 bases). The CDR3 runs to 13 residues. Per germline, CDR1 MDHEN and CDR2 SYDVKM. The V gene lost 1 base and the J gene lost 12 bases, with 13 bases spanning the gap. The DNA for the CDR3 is TGTGCCAGCAGTTTATTGTGGGGCGCGGACATATATTTT. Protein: CASSLLWGADIYF.

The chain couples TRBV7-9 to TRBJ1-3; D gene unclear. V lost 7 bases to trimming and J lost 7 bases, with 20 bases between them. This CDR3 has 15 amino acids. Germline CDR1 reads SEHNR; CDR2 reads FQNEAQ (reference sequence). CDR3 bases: TGTGCCAGCACCCCCCGCCGACGGGAGTCGAACACCATATATTTT. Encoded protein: CASTPRRRESNTIYF.

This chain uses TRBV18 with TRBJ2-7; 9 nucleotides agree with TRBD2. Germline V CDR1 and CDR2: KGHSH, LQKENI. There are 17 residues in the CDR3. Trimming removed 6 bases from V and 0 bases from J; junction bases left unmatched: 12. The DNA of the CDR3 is TGTGCCAGCTCCCCCATTAGCGGGAGTTTTGGCTCCTACGAGCAGTACTTC. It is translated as CASSPISGSFGSYEQYF.

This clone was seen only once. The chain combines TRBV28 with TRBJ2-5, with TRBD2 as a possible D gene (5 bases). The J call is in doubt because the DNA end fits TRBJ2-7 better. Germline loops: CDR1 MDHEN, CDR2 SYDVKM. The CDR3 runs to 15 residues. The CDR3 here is CASSFGVGGRYEQYF. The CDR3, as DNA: TGTGCCAGCAGTTTCGGGGTCGGCGGCCGGTACGAGCAGTACTTC.

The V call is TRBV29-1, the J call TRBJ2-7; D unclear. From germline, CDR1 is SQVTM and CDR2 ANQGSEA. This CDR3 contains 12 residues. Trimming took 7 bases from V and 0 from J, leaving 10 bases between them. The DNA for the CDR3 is TGCAGCGCCCTGACACCCTCCTACGAGCAGTACTTC. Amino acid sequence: CSALTPSYEQYF.

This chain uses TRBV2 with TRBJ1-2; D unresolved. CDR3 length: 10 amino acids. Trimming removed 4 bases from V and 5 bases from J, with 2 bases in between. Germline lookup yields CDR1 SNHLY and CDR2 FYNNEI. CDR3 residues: CASSAYGYTF. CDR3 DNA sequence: TGTGCCAGCAGTGCGTATGGCTACACCTTC.

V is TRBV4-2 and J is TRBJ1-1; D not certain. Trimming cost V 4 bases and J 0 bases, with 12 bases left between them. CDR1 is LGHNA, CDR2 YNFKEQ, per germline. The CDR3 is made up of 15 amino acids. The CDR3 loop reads CASSLSGFMNTEAFF. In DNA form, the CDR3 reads TGTGCCAGCAGCCTTTCGGGATTCATGAACACTGAAGCTTTCTTT.

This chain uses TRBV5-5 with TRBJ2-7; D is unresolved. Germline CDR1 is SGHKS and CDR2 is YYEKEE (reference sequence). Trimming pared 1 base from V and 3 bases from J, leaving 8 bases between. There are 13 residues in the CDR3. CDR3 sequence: CASSLSPDYEQYF. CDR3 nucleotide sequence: TGTGCCAGCAGCTTGAGTCCAGACTACGAGCAGTACTTC.

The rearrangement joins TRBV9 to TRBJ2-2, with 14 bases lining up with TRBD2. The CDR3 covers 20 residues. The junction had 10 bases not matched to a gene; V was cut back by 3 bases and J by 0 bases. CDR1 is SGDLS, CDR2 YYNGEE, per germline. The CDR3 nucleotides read TGTGCCAGCAGCGCATCCCCGGGACTAGCGGGAGTCTCGAACACCGGGGAGCTGTTTTTT. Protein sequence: CASSASPGLAGVSNTGELFF.

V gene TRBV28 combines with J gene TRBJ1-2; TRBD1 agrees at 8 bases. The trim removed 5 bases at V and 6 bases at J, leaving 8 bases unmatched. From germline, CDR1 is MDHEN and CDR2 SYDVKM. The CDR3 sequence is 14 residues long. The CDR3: CASSLVPGGHGYTF. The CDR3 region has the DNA TGTGCCAGCAGTCTGGTCCCAGGGGGCCATGGCTACACCTTC.

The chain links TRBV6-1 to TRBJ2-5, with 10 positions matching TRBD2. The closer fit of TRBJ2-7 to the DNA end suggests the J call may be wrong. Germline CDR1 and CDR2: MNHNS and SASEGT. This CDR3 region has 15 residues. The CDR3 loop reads CASSGGSGGFYEQYF. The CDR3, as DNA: TGTGCCAGCAGTGGGGGTAGCGGGGGGTTTTACGAGCAGTACTTC.

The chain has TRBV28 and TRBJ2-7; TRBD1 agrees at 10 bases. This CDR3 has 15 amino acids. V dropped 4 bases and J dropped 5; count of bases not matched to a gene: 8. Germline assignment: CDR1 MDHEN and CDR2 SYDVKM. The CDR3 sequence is CASSSNVGQGDEQYF. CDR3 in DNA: TGTGCCAGCAGTTCCAACGTTGGACAGGGGGACGAGCAGTACTTC.

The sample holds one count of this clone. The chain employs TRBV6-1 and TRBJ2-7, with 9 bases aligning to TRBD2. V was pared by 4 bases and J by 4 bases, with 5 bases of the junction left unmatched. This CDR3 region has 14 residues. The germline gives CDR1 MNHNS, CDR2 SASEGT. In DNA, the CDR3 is TGTGCCAGCAGTGTGGCGGGGGGGCAGTACGAGCAGTACTTC. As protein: CASSVAGGQYEQYF.